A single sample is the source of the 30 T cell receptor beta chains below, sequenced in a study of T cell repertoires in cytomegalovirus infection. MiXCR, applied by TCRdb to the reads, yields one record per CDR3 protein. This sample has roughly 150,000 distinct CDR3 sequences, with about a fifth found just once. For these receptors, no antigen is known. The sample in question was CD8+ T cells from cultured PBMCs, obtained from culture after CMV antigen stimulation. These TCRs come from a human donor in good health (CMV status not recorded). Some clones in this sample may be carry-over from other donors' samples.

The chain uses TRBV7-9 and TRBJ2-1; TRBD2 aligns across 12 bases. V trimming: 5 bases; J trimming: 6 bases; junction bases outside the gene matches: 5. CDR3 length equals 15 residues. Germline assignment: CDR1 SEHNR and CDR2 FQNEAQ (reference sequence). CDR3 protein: CASSPTSGGRNEQFF. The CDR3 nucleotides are TGTGCCAGCAGCCCGACTAGCGGGGGTCGCAATGAGCAGTTCTTC.

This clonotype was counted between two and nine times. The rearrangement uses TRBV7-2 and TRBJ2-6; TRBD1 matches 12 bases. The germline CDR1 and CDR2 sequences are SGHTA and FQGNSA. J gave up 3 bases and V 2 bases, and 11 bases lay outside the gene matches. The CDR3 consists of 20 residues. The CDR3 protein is CASSLHVRDRGRSGANVLTF. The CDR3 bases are TGTGCCAGCAGCTTACACGTTAGGGACAGGGGGCGTAGTGGGGCCAACGTCCTGACTTTC.

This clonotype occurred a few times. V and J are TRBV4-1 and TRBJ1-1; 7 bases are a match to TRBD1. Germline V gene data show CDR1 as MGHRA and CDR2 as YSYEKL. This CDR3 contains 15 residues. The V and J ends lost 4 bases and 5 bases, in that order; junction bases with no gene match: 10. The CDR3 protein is CASSRDEGAGTEAFF. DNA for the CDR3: TGCGCCAGCAGCCGGGATGAGGGGGCTGGAACTGAAGCTTTCTTT.

CDR3 nucleotides: TGTGCCAGCAGCTCCCCGGGGCCAGGGGAAAGGAGCTACGAGCAGTACTTC. It codes for CASSSPGPGERSYEQYF. The chain is built from TRBV7-9 and TRBJ2-7, with TRBD1 as a possible D gene (6 bases). The V and J ends lost 4 bases and 3 bases respectively, with 22 bases between them. Looked up from germline, CDR1 is SEHNR and CDR2 is FQNEAQ (reference sequence). This CDR3 region has 17 residues.

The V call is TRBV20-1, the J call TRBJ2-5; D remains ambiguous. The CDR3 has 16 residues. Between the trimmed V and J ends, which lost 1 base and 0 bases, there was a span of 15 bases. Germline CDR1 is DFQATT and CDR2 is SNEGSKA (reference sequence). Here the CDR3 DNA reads TGCAGTGCTAGAGCCAGAGAAACATTGTACCAAGAGACCCAGTACTTC. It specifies CSARARETLYQETQYF.

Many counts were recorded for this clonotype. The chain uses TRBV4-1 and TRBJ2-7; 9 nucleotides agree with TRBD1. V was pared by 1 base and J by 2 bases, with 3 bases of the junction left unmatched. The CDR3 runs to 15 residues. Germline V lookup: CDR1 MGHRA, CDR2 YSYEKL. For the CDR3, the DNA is TGCGCCAGCAGCCAAGGGGACAGGGCGACCTACGAGCAGTACTTC. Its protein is CASSQGDRATYEQYF.

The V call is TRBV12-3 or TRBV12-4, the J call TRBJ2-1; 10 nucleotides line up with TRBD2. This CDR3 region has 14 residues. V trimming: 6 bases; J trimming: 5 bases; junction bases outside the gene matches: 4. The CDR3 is CASRVAGGNNEQFF. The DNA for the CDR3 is TGTGCCAGCAGAGTAGCGGGGGGTAACAATGAGCAGTTCTTC.

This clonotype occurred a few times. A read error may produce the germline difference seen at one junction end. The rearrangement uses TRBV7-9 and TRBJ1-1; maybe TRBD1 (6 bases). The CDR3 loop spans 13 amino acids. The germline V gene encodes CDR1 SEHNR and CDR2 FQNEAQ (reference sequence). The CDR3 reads CASSVAGEAEAFF. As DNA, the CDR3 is TGTGCCAGCAGCGTAGCAGGGGAGGCTGAAGCTTTCTTT. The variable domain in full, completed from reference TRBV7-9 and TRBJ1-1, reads DTGVSQNPRHKITKRGQNVTFRCDPISEHNRLYWYRQTLGQGPEFLTYFQNEAQLEKSRLLSDRFSAERPKGSFSTLEIQRTEQGDSAMYLCASSVAGEAEAFFGQGTRLTVV.

The CDR3 region is CASSDYRASSTDTQYF. The CDR3 DNA follows: TGTGCCAGCAGTGACTACAGGGCCTCTTCCACAGATACGCAGTATTTT. The V gene is TRBV6-6, the J gene TRBJ2-3, with a possible D match to TRBD1 (6 bases). CDR3 size: 16 residues. The V gene's germline CDR1 is MNHNY and CDR2 SVGAGI (reference sequence). V lost 5 bases and J 2 bases, leaving 17 bases between the germline ends.

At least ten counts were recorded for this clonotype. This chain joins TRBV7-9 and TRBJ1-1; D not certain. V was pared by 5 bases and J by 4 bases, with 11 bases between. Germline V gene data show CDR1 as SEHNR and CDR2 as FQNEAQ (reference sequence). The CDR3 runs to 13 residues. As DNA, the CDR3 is TGTGCCAGCAGCCCCCAAGGGTCCACTGAAGCTTTCTTT. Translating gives CASSPQGSTEAFF. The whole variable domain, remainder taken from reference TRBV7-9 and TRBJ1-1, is DTGVSQNPRHKITKRGQNVTFRCDPISEHNRLYWYRQTLGQGPEFLTYFQNEAQLEKSRLLSDRFSAERPKGSFSTLEIQRTEQGDSAMYLCASSPQGSTEAFFGQGTRLTVV.

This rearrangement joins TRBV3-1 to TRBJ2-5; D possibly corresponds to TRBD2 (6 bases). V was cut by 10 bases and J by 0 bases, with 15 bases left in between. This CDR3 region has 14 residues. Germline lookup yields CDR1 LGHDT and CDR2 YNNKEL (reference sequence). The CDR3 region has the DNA TGTGCCACTGAGGAGGGGATCCACCAAGAGACCCAGTACTTC. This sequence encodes CATEEGIHQETQYF.

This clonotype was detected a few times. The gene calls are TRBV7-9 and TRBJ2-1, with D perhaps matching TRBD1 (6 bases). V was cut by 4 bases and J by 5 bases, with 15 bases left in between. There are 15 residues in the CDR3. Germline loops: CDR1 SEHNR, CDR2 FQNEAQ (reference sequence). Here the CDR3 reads CASSSTGSGNNEQFF. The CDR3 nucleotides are TGTGCCAGCAGCTCTACAGGGAGCGGAAACAATGAGCAGTTCTTC.

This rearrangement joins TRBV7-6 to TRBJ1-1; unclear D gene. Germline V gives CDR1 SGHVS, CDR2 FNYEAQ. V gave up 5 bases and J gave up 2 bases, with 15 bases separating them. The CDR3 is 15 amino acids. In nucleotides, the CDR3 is TGTGCCAGCAGCCCCTCAATAGGGTTAAACACTGAAGCTTTCTTT. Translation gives CASSPSIGLNTEAFF.

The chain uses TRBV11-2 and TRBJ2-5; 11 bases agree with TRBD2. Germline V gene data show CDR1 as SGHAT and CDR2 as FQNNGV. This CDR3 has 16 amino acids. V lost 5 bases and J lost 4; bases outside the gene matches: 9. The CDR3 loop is CASSPSSGGAGETQYF. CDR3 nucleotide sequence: TGTGCCAGCAGCCCTAGTAGCGGGGGGGCTGGAGAGACCCAGTACTTC.

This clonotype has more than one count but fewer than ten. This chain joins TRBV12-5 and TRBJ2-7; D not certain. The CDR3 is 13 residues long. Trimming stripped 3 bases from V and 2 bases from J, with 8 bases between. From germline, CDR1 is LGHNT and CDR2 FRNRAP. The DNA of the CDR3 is TGTGCTAGTGGTTTAGGCAGAACCTACGAGCAGTACTTC. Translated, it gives CASGLGRTYEQYF.

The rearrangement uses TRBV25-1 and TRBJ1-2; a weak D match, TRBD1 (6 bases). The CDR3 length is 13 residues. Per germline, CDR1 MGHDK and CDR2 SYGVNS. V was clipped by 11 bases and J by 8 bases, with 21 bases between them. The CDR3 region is CAASQTGIVGYTF. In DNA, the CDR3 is TGTGCCGCATCCCAAACAGGGATAGTCGGCTACACCTTC.

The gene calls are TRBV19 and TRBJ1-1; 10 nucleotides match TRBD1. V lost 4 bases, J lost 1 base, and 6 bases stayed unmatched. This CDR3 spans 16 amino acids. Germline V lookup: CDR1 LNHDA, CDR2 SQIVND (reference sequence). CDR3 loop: CASSTDRGLQNTEAFF. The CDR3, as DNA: TGTGCCAGTAGTACCGACAGGGGGCTGCAGAACACTGAAGCTTTCTTT.

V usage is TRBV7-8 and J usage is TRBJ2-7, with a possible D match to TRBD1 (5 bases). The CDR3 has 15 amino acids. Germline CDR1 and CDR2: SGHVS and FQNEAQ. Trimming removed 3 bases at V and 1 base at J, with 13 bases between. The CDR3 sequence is CASSFSGHKSYEQYF. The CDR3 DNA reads TGTGCCAGCAGCTTCTCCGGACACAAGTCCTACGAGCAGTACTTC.

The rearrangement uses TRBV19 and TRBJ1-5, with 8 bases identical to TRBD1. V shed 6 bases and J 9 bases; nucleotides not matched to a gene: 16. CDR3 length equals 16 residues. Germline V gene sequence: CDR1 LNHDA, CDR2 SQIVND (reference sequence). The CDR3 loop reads CASSPPTGAARVPQHF. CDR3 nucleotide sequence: TGTGCCAGTAGCCCACCGACAGGGGCAGCACGGGTGCCCCAGCATTTT.

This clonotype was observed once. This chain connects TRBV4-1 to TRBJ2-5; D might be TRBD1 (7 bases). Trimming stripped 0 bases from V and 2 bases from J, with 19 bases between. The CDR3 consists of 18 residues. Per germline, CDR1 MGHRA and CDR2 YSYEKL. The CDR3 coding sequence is TGCGCCAGCAGCCAAGATCAGGAGGGGGCCAGCGATCAAGAGACCCAGTACTTC. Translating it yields CASSQDQEGASDQETQYF.

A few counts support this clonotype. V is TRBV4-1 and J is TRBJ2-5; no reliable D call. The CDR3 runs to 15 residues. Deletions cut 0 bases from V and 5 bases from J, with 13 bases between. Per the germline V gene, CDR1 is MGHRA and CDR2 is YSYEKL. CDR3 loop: CASSQDGAARETQYF. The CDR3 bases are TGCGCCAGCAGCCAAGATGGAGCCGCCCGCGAGACCCAGTACTTC.

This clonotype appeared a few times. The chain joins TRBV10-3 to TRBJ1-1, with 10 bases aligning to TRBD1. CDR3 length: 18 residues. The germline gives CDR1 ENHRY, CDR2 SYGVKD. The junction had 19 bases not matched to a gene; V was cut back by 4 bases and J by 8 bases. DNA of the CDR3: TGTGCCATCAGTGGGGGACAGGGGAATGAAGCGCGTATAGGGGAAGCTTTCTTT. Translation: CAISGGQGNEARIGEAFF.

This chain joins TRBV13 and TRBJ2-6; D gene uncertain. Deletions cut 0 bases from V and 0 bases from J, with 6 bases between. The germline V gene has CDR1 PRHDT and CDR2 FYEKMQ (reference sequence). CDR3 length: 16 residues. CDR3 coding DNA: TGTGCCAGCAGCTTAGGCGGCTTCTCTGGGGCCAACGTCCTGACTTTC. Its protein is CASSLGGFSGANVLTF.

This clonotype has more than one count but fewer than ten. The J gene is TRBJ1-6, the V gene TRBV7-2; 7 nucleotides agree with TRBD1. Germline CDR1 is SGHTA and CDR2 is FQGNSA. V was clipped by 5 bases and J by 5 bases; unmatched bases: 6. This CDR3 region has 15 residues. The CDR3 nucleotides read TGTGCCAGCAGCCCGACAGGGCCACATAATTCACCCCTCCACTTT. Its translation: CASSPTGPHNSPLHF.

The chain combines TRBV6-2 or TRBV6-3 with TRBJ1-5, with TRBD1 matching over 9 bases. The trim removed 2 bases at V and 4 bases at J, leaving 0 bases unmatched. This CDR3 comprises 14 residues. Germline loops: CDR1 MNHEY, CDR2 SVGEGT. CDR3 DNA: TGTGCCAGCAGTTACGGGACAGGGAATCAGCCCCAGCATTTT. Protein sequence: CASSYGTGNQPQHF.

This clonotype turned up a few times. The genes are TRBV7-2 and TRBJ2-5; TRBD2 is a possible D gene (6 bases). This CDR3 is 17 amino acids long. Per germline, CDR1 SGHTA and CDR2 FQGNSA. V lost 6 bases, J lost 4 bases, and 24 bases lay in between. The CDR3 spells CASSPISSEGKGETQYF. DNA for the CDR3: TGTGCCAGCAGTCCAATATCGTCGGAGGGCAAGGGAGAGACCCAGTACTTC.

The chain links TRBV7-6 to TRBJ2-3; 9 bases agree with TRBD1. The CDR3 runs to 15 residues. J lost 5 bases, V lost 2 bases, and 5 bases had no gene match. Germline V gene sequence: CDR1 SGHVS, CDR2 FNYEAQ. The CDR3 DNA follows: TGTGCCAGCAGCTTATTACAGGGGGCGCAAGATACGCAGTATTTT. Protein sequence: CASSLLQGAQDTQYF.

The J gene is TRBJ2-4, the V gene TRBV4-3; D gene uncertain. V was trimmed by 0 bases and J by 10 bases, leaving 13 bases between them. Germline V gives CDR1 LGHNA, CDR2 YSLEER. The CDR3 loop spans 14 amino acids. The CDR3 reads CASSQDLRHPIQYF. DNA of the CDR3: TGCGCCAGCAGCCAAGATCTGAGACACCCGATTCAGTACTTC.

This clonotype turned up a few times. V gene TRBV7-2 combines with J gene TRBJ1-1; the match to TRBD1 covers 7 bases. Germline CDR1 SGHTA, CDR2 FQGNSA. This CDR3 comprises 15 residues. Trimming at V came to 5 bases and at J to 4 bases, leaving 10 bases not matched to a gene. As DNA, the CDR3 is TGTGCCAGCAGCGCAAACAGGGGAGAGCTCACTGAAGCTTTCTTT. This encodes CASSANRGELTEAFF.

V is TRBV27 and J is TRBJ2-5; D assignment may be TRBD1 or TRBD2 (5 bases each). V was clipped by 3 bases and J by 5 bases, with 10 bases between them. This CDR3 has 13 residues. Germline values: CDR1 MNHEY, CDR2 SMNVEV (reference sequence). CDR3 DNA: TGTGCCAGCAGTTTTTTGTGGGGGGAGACCCAGTACTTC. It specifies CASSFLWGETQYF.